This TCR beta chain emerged from a study of CD8+CD57+ T cells in acquired aplastic anemia. The use of genomic DNA as template underpinned the TCR beta VDJ and CDR3 profiling. A single record per CDR3 protein comes from TCRdb applying MiXCR to the reads. The sample holds more than 100,000 distinct CDR3 sequences; 48% are singletons and the top ten take 2% to 3%. This clonotype was seen at least ten times. V was pared by 6 bases and J by 11 bases, with 17 bases between. This CDR3 has 14 amino acids. The germline V gene encodes CDR1 MNHNS and CDR2 SASEGT. This rearrangement joins TRBV6-1 to TRBJ1-6; D is perhaps TRBD1 (6 bases). This receptor was obtained from a human donor in good health, serving as a control. The specimen was sorted CD4+, CD8+, or CD8+CD57+ T cells (not recorded which) from PBMCs. The CDR3 protein is CASRGGSGDPPLHF. As DNA, the CDR3 is TGTGCCAGCAGGGGGGGGTCAGGGGATCCACCCCTCCACTTT.